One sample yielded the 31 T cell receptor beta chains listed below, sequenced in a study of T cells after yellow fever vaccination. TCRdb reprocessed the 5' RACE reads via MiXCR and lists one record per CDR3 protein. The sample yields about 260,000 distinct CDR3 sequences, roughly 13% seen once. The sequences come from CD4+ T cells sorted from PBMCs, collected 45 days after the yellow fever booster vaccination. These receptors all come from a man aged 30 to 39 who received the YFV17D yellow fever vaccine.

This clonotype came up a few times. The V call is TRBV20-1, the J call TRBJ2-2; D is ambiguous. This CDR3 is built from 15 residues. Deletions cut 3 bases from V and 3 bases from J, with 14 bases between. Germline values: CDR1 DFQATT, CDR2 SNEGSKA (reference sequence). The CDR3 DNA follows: TGCAGTGCTAGCCTCCCGGGTCGAGACACCGGGGAGCTGTTTTTT. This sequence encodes CSASLPGRDTGELFF.

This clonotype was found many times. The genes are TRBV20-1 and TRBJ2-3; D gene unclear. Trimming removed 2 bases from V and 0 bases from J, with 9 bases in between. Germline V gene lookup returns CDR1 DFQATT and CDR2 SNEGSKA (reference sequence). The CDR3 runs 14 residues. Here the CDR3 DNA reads TGCAGTGCTAGACGGCAGACTAGCACAGATACGCAGTATTTT. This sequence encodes CSARRQTSTDTQYF.

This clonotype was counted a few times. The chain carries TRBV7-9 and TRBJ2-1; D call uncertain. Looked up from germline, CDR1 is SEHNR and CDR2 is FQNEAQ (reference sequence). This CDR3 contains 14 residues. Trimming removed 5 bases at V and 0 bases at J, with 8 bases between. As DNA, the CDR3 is TGTGCCAGCAGCCCCTTCCCCTCCTACAATGAGCAGTTCTTC. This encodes CASSPFPSYNEQFF.

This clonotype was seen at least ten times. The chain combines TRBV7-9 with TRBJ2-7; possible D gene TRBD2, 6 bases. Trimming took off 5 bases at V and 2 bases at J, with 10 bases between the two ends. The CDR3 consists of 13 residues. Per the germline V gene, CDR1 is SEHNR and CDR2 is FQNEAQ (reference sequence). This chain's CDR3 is CASSGDSAYEQYF. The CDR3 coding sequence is TGTGCCAGCAGCGGGGACTCAGCCTACGAGCAGTACTTC.

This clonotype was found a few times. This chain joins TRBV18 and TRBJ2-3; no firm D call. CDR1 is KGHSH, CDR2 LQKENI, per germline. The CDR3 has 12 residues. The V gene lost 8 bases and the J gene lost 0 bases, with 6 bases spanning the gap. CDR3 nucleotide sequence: TGTGCCAGCCTGGACAGCACAGATACGCAGTATTTT. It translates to CASLDSTDTQYF.

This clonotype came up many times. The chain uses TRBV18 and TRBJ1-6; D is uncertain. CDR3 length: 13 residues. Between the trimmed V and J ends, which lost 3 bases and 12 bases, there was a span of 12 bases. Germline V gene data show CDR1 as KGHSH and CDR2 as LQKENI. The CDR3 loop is CASSPIPEEPLHF. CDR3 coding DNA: TGTGCCAGCTCACCGATACCAGAGGAACCCCTCCACTTT.

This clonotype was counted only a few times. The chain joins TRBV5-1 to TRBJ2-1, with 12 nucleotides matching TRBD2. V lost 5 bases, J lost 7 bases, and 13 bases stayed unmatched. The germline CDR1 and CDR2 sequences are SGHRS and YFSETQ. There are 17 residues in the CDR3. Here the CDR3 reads CASRPLAGGPYDNEQFF. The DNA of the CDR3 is TGCGCCAGCAGGCCGCTAGCGGGAGGGCCGTATGATAATGAGCAGTTCTTC. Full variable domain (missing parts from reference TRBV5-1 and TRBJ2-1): KAGVTQTPRYLIKTRGQQVTLSCSPISGHRSVSWYQQTPGQGLQFLFEYFSETQRNKGNFPGRFSGRQFSNSRSEMNVSTLELGDSALYLCASRPLAGGPYDNEQFFGPGTRLTVL.

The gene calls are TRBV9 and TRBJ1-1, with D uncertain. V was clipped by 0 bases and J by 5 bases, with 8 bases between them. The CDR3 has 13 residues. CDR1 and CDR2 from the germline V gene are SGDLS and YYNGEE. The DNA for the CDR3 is TGTGCCAGCAGCGTAGATAGGCGGACTGAAGCTTTCTTT. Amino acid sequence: CASSVDRRTEAFF.

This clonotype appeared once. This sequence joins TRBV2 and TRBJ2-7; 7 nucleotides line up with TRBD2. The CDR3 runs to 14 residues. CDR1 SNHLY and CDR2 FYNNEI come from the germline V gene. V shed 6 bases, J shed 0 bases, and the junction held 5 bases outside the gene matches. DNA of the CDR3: TGTGCCAGCAGAGACCGGGACTACTCCTACGAGCAGTACTTC. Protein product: CASRDRDYSYEQYF. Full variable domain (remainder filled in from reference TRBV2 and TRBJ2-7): EPEVTQTPSHQVTQMGQEVILRCVPISNHLYFYWYRQILGQKVEFLVSFYNNEISEKSEIFDDQFSVERPDGSNFTLKIRSTKLEDSAMYFCASRDRDYSYEQYFGPGTRLTVT.

CDR3 loop: CASSPGQRRAYEQYF. CDR3 bases: TGTGCCAGCAGTCCCGGACAGCGGAGAGCCTACGAGCAGTACTTC. The genes are TRBV7-9 and TRBJ2-7; TRBD1 is a possible D gene (6 bases). Per germline, CDR1 SEHNR and CDR2 FQNEAQ (reference sequence). The V and J ends lost 6 bases and 2 bases respectively, with 17 bases between them. The CDR3 sequence is 15 residues long.

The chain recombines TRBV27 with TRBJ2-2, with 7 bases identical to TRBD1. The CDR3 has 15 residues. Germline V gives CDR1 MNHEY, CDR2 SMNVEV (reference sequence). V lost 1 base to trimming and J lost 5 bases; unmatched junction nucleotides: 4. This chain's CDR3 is CASSLYRGRTGELFF. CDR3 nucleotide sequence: TGTGCCAGCAGTTTATACAGGGGCCGGACCGGGGAGCTGTTTTTT.

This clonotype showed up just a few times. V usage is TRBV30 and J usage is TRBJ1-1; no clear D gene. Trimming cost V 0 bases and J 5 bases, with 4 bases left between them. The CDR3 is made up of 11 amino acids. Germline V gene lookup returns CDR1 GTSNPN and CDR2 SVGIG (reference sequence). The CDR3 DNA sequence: TGTGCCTGGAGTGTCGGAACTGAAGCTTTCTTT. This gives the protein CAWSVGTEAFF.

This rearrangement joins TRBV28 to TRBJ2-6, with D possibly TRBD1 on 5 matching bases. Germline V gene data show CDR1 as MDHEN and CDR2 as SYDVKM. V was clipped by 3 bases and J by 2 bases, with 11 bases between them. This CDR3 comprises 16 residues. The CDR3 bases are TGTGCCAGCAGTTTTCAGGGTCCGGCTGGGGCCAACGTCCTGACTTTC. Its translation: CASSFQGPAGANVLTF. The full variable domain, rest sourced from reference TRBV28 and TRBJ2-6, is DVKVTQSSRYLVKRTGEKVFLECVQDMDHENMFWYRQDPGLGLRLIYFSYDVKMKEKGDIPEGYSVSREKKERFSLILESASTNQTSMYLCASSFQGPAGANVLTFGAGSRLTVL.

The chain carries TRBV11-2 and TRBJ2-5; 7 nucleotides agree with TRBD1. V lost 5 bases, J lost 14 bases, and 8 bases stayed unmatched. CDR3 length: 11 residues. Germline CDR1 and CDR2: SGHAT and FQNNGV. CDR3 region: CASSPDRDPYF. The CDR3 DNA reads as TGTGCCAGCAGCCCTGACAGGGATCCCTACTTC. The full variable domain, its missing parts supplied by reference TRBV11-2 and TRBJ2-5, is EAGVAQSPRYKIIEKRQSVAFWCNPISGHATLYWYQQILGQGPKLLIQFQNNGVVDDSQLPKDRFSAERLKGVDSTLKIQPAKLEDSAVYLCASSPDRDPYFGPGTRLLVL.

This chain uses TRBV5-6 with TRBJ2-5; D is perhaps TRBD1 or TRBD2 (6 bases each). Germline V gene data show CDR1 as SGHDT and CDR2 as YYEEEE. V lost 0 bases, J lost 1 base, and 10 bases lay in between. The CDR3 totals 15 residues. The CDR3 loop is CASSLGWGAQETQYF. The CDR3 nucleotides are TGTGCCAGCAGCTTGGGGTGGGGGGCCCAAGAGACCCAGTACTTC.

CDR3 coding DNA: TGTGCCAGCAGCTTAAGCGGGCCGAGCACAGATACGCAGTATTTT. Translating it yields CASSLSGPSTDTQYF. The gene calls are TRBV11-2 and TRBJ2-3; tentative D call: TRBD2 (6 bases). There are 15 residues in the CDR3. Per germline, CDR1 SGHAT and CDR2 FQNNGV. The V end lost 2 bases, the J end lost 0 bases, and 9 bases lay between the germline ends.

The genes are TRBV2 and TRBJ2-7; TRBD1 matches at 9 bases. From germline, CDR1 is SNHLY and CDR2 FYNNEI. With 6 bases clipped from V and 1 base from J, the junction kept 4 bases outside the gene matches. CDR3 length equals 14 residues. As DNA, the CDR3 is TGTGCCAGCAGGGAACAGGGGGCGTCCTACGAGCAGTACTTC. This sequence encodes CASREQGASYEQYF.

CDR3 protein: CASSVADGGYGYTF. Here the CDR3 DNA reads TGTGCCAGCAGCGTAGCCGACGGAGGCTATGGCTACACCTTC. The genes are TRBV9 and TRBJ1-2; no clear D gene. Looked up from germline, CDR1 is SGDLS and CDR2 is YYNGEE. V was clipped by 0 bases and J by 4 bases, with 10 bases between them. The CDR3 runs 14 residues. The variable domain in full, completed from reference TRBV9 and TRBJ1-2, reads DSGVTQTPKHLITATGQRVTLRCSPRSGDLSVYWYQQSLDQGLQFLIQYYNGEERAKGNILERFSAQQFPDLHSELNLSSLELGDSALYFCASSVADGGYGYTFGSGTRLTVV.

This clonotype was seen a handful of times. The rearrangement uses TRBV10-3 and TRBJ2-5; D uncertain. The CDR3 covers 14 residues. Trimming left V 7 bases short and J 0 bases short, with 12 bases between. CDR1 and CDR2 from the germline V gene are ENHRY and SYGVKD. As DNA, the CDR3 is TGTGCCATCACATTCGGACCGAACCAAGAGACCCAGTACTTC. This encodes CAITFGPNQETQYF.

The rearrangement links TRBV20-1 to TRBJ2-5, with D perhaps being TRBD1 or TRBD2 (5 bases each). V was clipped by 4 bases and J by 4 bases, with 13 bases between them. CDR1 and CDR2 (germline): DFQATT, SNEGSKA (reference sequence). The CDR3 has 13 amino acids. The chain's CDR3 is CSANGVGGETQYF. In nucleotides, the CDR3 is TGCAGTGCTAACGGGGTTGGGGGAGAGACCCAGTACTTC.

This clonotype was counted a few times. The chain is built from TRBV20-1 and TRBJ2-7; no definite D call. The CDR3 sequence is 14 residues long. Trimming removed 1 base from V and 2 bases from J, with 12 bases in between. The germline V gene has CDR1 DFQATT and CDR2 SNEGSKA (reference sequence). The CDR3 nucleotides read TGCAGTGCTAGAGTAGGTGTGGTACCCTACGAGCAGTACTTC. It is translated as CSARVGVVPYEQYF.

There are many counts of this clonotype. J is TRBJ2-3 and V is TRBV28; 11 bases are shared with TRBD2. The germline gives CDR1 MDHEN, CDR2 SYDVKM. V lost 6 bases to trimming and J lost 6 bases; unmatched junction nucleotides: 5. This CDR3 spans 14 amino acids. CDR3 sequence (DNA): TGTGCCAGCAGCCTAGCGGGAGGTTCGGATACGCAGTATTTT. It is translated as CASSLAGGSDTQYF.

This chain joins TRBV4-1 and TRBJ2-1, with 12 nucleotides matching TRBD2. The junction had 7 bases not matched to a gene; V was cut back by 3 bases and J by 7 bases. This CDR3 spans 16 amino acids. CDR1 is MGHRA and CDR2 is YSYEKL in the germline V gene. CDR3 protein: CASSHTLAGGVNEQFF. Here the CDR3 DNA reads TGCGCCAGCAGCCACACACTAGCGGGAGGCGTTAATGAGCAGTTCTTC.

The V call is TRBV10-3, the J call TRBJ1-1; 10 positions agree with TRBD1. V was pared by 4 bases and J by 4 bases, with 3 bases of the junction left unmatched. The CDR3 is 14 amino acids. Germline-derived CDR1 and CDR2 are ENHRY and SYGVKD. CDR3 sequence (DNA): TGTGCCATCAGTGCGGACAGGGGGGGCACTGAAGCTTTCTTT. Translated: CAISADRGGTEAFF.

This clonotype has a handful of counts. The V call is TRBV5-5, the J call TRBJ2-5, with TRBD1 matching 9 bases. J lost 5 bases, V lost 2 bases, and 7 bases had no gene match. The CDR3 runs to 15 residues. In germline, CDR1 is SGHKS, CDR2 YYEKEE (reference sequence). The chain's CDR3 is CASSFTGGVWETQYF. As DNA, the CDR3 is TGTGCCAGCAGCTTTACAGGGGGCGTGTGGGAGACCCAGTACTTC.

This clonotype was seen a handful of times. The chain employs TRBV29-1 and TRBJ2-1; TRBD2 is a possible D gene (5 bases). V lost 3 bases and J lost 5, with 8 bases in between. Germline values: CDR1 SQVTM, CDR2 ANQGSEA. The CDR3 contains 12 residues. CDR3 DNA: TGCAGCGTTGACCTAGCAAACAATGAGCAGTTCTTC. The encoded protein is CSVDLANNEQFF.

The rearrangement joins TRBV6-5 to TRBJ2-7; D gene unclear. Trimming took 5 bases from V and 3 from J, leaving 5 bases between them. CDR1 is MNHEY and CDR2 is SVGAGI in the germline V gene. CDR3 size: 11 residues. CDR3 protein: CASSTNYEQYF. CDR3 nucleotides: TGTGCCAGCAGTACCAACTACGAGCAGTACTTC.

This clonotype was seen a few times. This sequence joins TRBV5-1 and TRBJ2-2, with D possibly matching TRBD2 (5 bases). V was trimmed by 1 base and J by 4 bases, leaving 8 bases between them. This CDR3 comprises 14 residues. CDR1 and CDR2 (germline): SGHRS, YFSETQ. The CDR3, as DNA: TGCGCCAGCAGCTTGCGGGAAAGCACCGGGGAGCTGTTTTTT. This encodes CASSLRESTGELFF.

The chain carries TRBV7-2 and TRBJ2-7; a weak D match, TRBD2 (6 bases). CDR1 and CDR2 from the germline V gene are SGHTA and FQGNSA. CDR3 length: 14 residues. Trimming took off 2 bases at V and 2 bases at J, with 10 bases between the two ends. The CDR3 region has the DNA TGTGCCAGCAGCTTAAAGACGGGGGCCTACGAGCAGTACTTC. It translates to CASSLKTGAYEQYF.

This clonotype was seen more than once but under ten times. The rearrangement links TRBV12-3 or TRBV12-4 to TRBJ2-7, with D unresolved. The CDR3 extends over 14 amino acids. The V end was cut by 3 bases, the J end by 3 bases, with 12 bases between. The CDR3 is CASSFFVRSYEQYF. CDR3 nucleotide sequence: TGTGCCAGCAGTTTTTTCGTCCGGAGCTACGAGCAGTACTTC.

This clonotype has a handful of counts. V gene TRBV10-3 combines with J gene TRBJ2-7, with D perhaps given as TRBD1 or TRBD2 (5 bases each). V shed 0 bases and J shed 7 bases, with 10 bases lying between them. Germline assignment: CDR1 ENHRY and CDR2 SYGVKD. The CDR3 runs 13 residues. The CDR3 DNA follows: TGTGCCATCAGTGAGTCAGAGGGGCGGGAGCAGTACTTC. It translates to CAISESEGREQYF.